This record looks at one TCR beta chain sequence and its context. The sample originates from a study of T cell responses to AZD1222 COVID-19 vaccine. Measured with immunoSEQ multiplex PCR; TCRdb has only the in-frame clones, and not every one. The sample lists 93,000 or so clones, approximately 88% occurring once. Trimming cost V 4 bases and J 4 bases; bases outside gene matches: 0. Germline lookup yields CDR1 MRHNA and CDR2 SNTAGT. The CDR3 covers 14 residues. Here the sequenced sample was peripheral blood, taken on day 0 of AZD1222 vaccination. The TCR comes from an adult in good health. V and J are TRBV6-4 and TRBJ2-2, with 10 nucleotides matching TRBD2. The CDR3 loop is CASSASGSTGELFF. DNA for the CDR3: TGTGCCAGCAGTGCTAGCGGGAGCACCGGGGAGCTGTTTTTT.